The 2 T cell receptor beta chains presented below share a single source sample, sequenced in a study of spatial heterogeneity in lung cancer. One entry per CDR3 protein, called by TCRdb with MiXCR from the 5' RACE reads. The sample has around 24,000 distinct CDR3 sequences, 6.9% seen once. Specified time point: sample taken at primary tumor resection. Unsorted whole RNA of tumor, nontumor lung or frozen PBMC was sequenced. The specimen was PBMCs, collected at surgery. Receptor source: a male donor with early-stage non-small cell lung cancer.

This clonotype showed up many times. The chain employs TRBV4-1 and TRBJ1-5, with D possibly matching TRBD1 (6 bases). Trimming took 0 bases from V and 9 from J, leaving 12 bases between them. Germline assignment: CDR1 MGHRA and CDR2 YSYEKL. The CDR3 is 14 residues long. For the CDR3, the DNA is TGCGCCAGCAGCCAAGAAGTAAGGGGGGGGCCCCAGCATTTT. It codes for CASSQEVRGGPQHF.

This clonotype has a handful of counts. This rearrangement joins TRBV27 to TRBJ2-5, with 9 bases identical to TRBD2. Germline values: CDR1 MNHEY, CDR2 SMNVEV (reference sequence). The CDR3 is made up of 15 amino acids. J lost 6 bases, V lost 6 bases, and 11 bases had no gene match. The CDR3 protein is CASRTTGTSWKTQYF. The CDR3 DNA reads TGTGCCAGCAGGACGACCGGGACTAGCTGGAAGACCCAGTACTTC.